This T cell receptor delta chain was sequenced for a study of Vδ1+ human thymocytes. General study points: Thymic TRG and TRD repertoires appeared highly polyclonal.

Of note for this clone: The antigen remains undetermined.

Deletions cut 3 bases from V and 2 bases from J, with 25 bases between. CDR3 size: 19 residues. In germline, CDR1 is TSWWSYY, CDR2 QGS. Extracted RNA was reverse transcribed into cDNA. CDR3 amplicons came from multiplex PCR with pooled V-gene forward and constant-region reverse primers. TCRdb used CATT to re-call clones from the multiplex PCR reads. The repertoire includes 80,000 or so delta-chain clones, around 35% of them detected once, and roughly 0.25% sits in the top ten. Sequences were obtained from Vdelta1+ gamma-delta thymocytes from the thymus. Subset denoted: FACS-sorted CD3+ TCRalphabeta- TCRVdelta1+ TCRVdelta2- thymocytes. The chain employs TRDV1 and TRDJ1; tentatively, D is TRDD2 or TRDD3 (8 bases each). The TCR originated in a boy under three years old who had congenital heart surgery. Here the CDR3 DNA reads TGTGCTCTTGGGGACCGAGTTCTTCCTACCTTGGGGGATACCGATAAACTCATCTTT. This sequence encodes CALGDRVLPTLGDTDKLIF.